One and the same sample provided the 17 T cell receptor beta chains below, sequenced in a study of cytomegalovirus exposure and HLA in healthy donors. Primers included in the PCR were 60 Vbeta and 13 Jbeta primers. Generated by immunoSEQ multiplex PCR, the TCRdb table keeps only in-frame clones and is missing some. This table holds 150,000 to 200,000 clones, just over 75% found once. The sequencing sample was made of PBMCs. Every receptor here comes from a man aged 25 to 40 in good health and CMV-seronegative.

The CDR3 bases are TGTGCCAGCAGTGACTATAGGACTAGCGGGAGGGGCGAGCAGTTCTTC. Protein: CASSDYRTSGRGEQFF. This rearrangement joins TRBV6-1 to TRBJ2-1, with TRBD2 identical over 15 bases. J was trimmed by 10 bases and V by 3 bases; bases with no gene match: 7. This CDR3 comprises 16 residues. The germline CDR1 and CDR2 sequences are MNHNS and SASEGT.

In this sample, this clone turned up once. This rearrangement joins TRBV11-2 to TRBJ2-1, with TRBD2 matching 9 bases. V lost 6 bases, J lost 7 bases, and 10 bases stayed unmatched. Germline assignment: CDR1 SGHAT and CDR2 FQNNGV. CDR3 size: 15 residues. The CDR3 DNA reads as TGTGCCAGCAGGGCCGTAGCGGGAGTGGGTAATGAGCAGTTCTTC. Translation: CASRAVAGVGNEQFF.

The chain has TRBV19 and TRBJ1-5; 9 bases are a match to TRBD1. With 4 bases clipped from V and 7 bases from J, the junction kept 11 bases outside the gene matches. Germline assignment: CDR1 LNHDA and CDR2 SQIVND (reference sequence). This CDR3 is 16 amino acids long. The CDR3 sequence: CASSTIQGASPQPQHF. In nucleotides, the CDR3 is TGTGCCAGTAGTACCATACAGGGGGCCAGCCCCCAGCCCCAGCATTTT.

This clone has only one observation. The chain uses TRBV7-9 and TRBJ2-5; D is undetermined. This CDR3 is built from 15 residues. Trimming took 6 bases from V and 1 from J, leaving 15 bases between them. Per germline, CDR1 SEHNR and CDR2 FQNEAQ (reference sequence). The CDR3 coding sequence is TGTGCCAGCAGTTTGACGCTACAGTTCCAAGAGACCCAGTACTTC. It is translated as CASSLTLQFQETQYF. Together with reference TRBV7-9 and TRBJ2-5, the CDR3 gives the full variable domain: DTGVSQNPRHKITKRGQNVTFRCDPISEHNRLYWYRQTLGQGPEFLTYFQNEAQLEKSRLLSDRFSAERPKGSFSTLEIQRTEQGDSAMYLCASSLTLQFQETQYFGPGTRLLVL.

The chain is built from TRBV7-8 and TRBJ1-1; D is perhaps TRBD1 (5 bases). There are 16 residues in the CDR3. The ends were cut back, 1 base at V and 0 bases at J, with 12 bases in the middle. Per germline, CDR1 SGHVS and CDR2 FQNEAQ. CDR3: CASSLDPGQLNTEAFF. Written as DNA, the CDR3 is TGTGCCAGCAGCTTAGACCCCGGACAACTGAACACTGAAGCTTTCTTT.

This clone occurred a few times. V is TRBV11-2 and J is TRBJ2-7, with 7 bases aligning to TRBD2. Germline V gene lookup returns CDR1 SGHAT and CDR2 FQNNGV. The V and J ends lost 5 bases and 7 bases, in that order; junction bases with no gene match: 5. This CDR3 spans 12 amino acids. CDR3 bases: TGTGCCAGCAGCAACGGGAGGAGGGAGCAGTACTTC. Translated: CASSNGRREQYF.

The chain recombines TRBV27 with TRBJ2-3, with D maybe TRBD2 (5 bases). Germline values: CDR1 MNHEY, CDR2 SMNVEV (reference sequence). V lost 4 bases to trimming and J lost 2 bases, with 13 bases between them. CDR3 length equals 15 residues. The chain's CDR3 is CASSSRERDTDTQYF. The CDR3 nucleotides read TGTGCCAGCAGTTCAAGAGAGAGGGACACAGATACGCAGTATTTT.

The V call is TRBV30, the J call TRBJ2-1; D may be TRBD2 (5 bases). The V end was cut by 4 bases, the J end by 9 bases, with 10 bases between. The CDR3 runs to 11 residues. Germline V gene sequence: CDR1 GTSNPN, CDR2 SVGIG (reference sequence). The DNA of the CDR3 is TGTGCCTGGAAGGGAGTTGTTGAGCAGTTCTTC. Protein: CAWKGVVEQFF.

This chain links TRBV19 with TRBJ2-3; tentative D call: TRBD1 (5 bases). CDR3 length: 16 residues. Germline CDR1 LNHDA, CDR2 SQIVND (reference sequence). V was trimmed by 1 base and J by 1 base, leaving 12 bases between them. For the CDR3, the DNA is TGTGCCAGTAGTATAGGACAGCCCTCTCGCACAGATACGCAGTATTTT. Translated, it gives CASSIGQPSRTDTQYF.

The rearrangement joins TRBV28 to TRBJ1-1; a weak D match, TRBD1 (5 bases). CDR3 size: 13 residues. Trimming took 6 bases from V and 7 from J, leaving 15 bases between them. CDR1 is MDHEN, CDR2 SYDVKM, per germline. The CDR3 protein is CASSPSWGDEAFF. The CDR3 DNA reads as TGTGCCAGCAGCCCCTCGTGGGGGGATGAAGCTTTCTTT.

The chain couples TRBV27 to TRBJ1-1; unclear D gene. The CDR3 runs 12 residues. V dropped 4 bases and J dropped 6 bases, with 9 bases sitting between them. Germline V gives CDR1 MNHEY, CDR2 SMNVEV (reference sequence). This chain's CDR3 is CASSSRSSEAFF. Written as DNA, the CDR3 is TGTGCCAGCAGTTCCCGTTCCTCTGAAGCTTTCTTT.

This rearrangement joins TRBV5-4 to TRBJ1-1, with a possible D match to TRBD1 (5 bases). Germline-derived CDR1 and CDR2 are SGHNT and YYREEE (reference sequence). The length of the CDR3 is 13 residues. Trimming took off 3 bases at V and 2 bases at J, with 8 bases between the two ends. This chain's CDR3 is CASSSGLNTEAFF. The CDR3 DNA is TGTGCCAGCAGCTCAGGGCTAAACACTGAAGCTTTCTTT.

CDR3 region: CATRGGRVNEQFF. The CDR3 DNA sequence: TGTGCCACCCGTGGCGGGAGGGTCAATGAGCAGTTCTTC. The chain joins TRBV19 to TRBJ2-1, with 9 bases lining up with TRBD2. The length of the CDR3 is 13 residues. Germline loops: CDR1 LNHDA, CDR2 SQIVND (reference sequence). V shed 10 bases, J shed 6 bases, and the junction held 7 bases outside the gene matches.

The chain has TRBV6-1 and TRBJ1-1, with TRBD1 matching 7 bases. V lost 6 bases and J lost 10; bases outside the gene matches: 11. The germline CDR1 and CDR2 sequences are MNHNS and SASEGT. The CDR3 is 13 residues long. For the CDR3, the DNA is TGTGCCAGCAGCGCGACAGGGAGTAGTGGAGCTTTCTTT. This gives the protein CASSATGSSGAFF.

The V and J genes are TRBV11-2 and TRBJ1-6, with D possibly TRBD1 on 6 matching bases. The CDR3 is 18 residues long. Germline V CDR1 and CDR2: SGHAT, FQNNGV. The V end was cut by 2 bases, the J end by 5 bases, with 19 bases between. This CDR3 is CASSLRITGNADNSPLHF. The CDR3 nucleotides are TGTGCCAGCAGCTTACGAATTACAGGGAATGCGGATAATTCACCCCTCCACTTT.

The chain combines TRBV29-1 with TRBJ2-7; 10 bases fit TRBD2. V shed 1 base and J 4 bases; nucleotides not matched to a gene: 7. This CDR3 comprises 15 residues. CDR1 and CDR2 from the germline V gene are SQVTM and ANQGSEA. CDR3 region: CSVEGAPSGGYEQYF. The CDR3 DNA reads TGCAGCGTTGAAGGGGCCCCTAGCGGGGGTTACGAGCAGTACTTC.

The V and J genes are TRBV2 and TRBJ1-1, with D tentatively TRBD1 (6 bases). Trimming left V 5 bases short and J 4 bases short, with 11 bases between. Looked up from germline, CDR1 is SNHLY and CDR2 is FYNNEI. The CDR3 has 13 amino acids. The CDR3 here is CASSQGPVTEAFF. CDR3 nucleotide sequence: TGTGCCAGCAGTCAGGGGCCGGTCACTGAAGCTTTCTTT.